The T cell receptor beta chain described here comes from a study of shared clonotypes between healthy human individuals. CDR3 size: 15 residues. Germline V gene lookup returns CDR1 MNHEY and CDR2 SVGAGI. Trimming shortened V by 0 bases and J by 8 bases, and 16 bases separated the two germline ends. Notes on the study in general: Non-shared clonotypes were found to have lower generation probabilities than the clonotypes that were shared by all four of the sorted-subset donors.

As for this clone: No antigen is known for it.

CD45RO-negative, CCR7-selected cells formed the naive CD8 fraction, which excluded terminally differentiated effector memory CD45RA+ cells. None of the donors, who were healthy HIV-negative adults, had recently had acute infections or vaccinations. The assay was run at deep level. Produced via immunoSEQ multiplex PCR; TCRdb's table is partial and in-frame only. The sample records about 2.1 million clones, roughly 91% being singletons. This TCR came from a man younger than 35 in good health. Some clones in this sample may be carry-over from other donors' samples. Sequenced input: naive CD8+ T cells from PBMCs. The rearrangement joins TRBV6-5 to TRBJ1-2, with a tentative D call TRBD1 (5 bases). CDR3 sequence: CASSYSLSQGKGYTF. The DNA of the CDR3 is TGTGCCAGCAGTTACTCGTTGTCCCAGGGCAAGGGCTACACCTTC.